This T cell receptor (beta chain) derives from a study of spatial heterogeneity in lung cancer. Study-level results: Relative to follow-up, resection was when ubiquitous expanded tumor TCRs appeared more in blood.

TCRdb used MiXCR to reprocess the 5' RACE reads, holding one entry per CDR3 protein. The sample contains about 38,000 distinct CDR3 sequences, 7.5% of which appear only once. As to this clonotype: The antigen remains unidentified.

The ends were cut back, 3 bases at V and 0 bases at J, with 14 bases in the middle. This CDR3 is 16 amino acids long. From germline, CDR1 is SNHLY and CDR2 FYNNEI. Time point specified: sample taken at primary tumor resection. Extraction of whole RNA from tumor, nontumor lung or frozen PBMC preceded unsorted sequencing. Donation came from 70 or so patients with untreated early-stage non-small cell lung cancer. The receptor was derived from a male donor with early-stage non-small cell lung cancer. The source material was PBMCs, sampled at surgery. This sequence joins TRBV2 and TRBJ1-1; D is possibly TRBD1 (5 bases). CDR3 DNA sequence: TGTGCCAGCAGTGACGAGGGCAGGGTCATGAACACTGAAGCTTTCTTT. Translating gives CASSDEGRVMNTEAFF. Based on the CDR3 plus reference TRBV2 and TRBJ1-1, the full variable domain is EPEVTQTPSHQVTQMGQEVILRCVPISNHLYFYWYRQILGQKVEFLVSFYNNEISEKSEIFDDQFSVERPDGSNFTLKIRSTKLEDSAMYFCASSDEGRVMNTEAFFGQGTRLTVV.